The text below deals with one TCR beta chain. This sample is drawn from a study of blood T cell repertoires in COVID-19. Overall study: COVID-19 samples collected from the United States, Italy and Spain covered acute and convalescent phases. PBMCs, B-cell-depleted T cells, or T cells provided the cDNA or gDNA that made up the material.

Authors' analysis steps: From reference gene primer amplification, estimates of nucleated cell counts were derived. Here immunoSEQ multiplex PCR was the method, and the copy in TCRdb shows in-frame clones only, minus some. V and J calls and clone size follow that table, whereas D and trimming were derived from the DNA. The sample lists fewer than 75,000 clones, over 80% occurring once. CDR3 size: 15 residues. Trimming cost V 7 bases and J 0 bases; bases outside gene matches: 5. Germline-derived CDR1 and CDR2 are SEHNR and FQNEAQ (reference sequence). The chain combines TRBV7-9 with TRBJ2-1, with 8 bases fitting TRBD2. This clonotype was obtained from a man aged 45-65 years with active COVID-19. What was sequenced was peripheral blood. The CDR3 sequence is CASTNSGSSYNEQFF. DNA for the CDR3: TGTGCCAGCACCAACAGCGGGAGCTCCTACAATGAGCAGTTCTTC.